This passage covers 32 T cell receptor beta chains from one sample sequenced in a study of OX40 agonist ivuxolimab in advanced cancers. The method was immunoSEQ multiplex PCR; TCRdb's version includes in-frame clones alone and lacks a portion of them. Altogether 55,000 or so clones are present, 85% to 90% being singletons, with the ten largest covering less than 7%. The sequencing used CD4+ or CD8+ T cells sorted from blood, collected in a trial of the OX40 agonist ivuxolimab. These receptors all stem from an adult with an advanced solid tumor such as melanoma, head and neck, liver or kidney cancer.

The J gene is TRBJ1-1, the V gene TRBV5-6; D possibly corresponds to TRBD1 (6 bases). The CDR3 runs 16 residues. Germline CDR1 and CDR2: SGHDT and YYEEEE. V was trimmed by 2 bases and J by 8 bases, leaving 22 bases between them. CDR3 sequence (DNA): TGTGCCAGCAGCTTCTGGGGGCGAAGTCAAAGGAAAGAAGCTTTCTTT. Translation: CASSFWGRSQRKEAFF.

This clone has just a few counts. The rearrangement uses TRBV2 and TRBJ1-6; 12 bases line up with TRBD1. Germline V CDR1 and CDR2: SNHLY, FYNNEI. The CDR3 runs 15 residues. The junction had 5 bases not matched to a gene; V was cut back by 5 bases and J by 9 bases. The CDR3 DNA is TGTGCCAGCAGTACCGGGACAGGGGGCTTTTCACCCCTCCACTTT. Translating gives CASSTGTGGFSPLHF.

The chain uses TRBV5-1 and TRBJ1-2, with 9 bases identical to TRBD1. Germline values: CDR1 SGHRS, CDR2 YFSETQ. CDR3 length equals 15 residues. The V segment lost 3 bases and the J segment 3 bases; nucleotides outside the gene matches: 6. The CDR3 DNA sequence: TGCGCCAGCAGCTCCGGGACAGGGTGGTACTATGGCTACACCTTC. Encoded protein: CASSSGTGWYYGYTF. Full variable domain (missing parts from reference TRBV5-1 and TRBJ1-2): KAGVTQTPRYLIKTRGQQVTLSCSPISGHRSVSWYQQTPGQGLQFLFEYFSETQRNKGNFPGRFSGRQFSNSRSEMNVSTLELGDSALYLCASSSGTGWYYGYTFGSGTRLTVV.

The CDR3 sequence: CASSRQGPGRGNQPQHF. For the CDR3, the DNA is TGTGCCAGCAGCAGACAGGGGCCAGGGCGTGGCAATCAGCCCCAGCATTTT. This chain uses TRBV5-5 with TRBJ1-5; 8 nucleotides align to TRBD1. Looked up from germline, CDR1 is SGHKS and CDR2 is YYEKEE (reference sequence). The CDR3 spans 17 residues. J was trimmed by 2 bases and V by 4 bases; bases with no gene match: 11.

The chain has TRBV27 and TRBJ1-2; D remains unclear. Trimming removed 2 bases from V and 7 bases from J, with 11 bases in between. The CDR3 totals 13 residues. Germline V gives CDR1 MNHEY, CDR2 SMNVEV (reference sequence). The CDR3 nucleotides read TGTGCCAGCAGTTTAGGTGTGTTCGGTGGCTACACCTTC. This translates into CASSLGVFGGYTF.

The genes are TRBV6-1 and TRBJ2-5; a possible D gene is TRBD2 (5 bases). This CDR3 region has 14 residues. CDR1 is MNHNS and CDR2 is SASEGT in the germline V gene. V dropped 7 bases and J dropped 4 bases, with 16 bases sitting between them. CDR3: CASIFGVARETQYF. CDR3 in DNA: TGTGCCAGCATTTTCGGGGTGGCGAGAGAGACCCAGTACTTC.

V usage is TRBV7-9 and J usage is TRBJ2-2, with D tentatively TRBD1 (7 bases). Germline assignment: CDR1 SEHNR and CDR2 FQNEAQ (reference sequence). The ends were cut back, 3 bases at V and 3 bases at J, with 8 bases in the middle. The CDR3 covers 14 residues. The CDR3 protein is CASSFRGDTGELFF. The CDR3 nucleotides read TGTGCCAGCAGCTTCAGGGGGGACACCGGGGAGCTGTTTTTT.

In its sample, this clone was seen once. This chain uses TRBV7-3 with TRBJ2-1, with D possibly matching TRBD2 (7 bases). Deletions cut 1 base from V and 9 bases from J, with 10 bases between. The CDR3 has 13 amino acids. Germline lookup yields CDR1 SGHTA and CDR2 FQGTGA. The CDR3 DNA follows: TGTGCCAGCAGCTTAATGGGAGGGGGTGAGCAGTTCTTC. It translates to CASSLMGGGEQFF.

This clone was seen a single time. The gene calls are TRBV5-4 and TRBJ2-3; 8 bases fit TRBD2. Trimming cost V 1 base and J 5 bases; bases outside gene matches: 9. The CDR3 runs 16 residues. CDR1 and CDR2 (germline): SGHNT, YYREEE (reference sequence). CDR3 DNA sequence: TGTGCCAGCAGCTTGTTCGGGGGGGCCCGTAAAGATACGCAGTATTTT. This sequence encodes CASSLFGGARKDTQYF.

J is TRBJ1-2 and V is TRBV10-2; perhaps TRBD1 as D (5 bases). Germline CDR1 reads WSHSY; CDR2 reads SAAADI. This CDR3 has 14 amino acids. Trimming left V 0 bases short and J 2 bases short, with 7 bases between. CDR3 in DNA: TGCGCCAGCAGTGAGTCGAGGGGAAACTATGGCTACACCTTC. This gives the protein CASSESRGNYGYTF.

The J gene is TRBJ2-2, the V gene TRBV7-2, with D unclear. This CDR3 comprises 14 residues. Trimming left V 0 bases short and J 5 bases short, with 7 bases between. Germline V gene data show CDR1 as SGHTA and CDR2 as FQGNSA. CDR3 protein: CASSLAVGTGELFF. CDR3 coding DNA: TGTGCCAGCAGCTTAGCGGTGGGGACCGGGGAGCTGTTTTTT.

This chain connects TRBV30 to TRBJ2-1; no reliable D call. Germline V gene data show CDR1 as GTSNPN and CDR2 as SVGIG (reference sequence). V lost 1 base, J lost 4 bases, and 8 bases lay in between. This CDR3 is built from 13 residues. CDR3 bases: TGTGCCTGGAGTGCAGACATATACAATGAGCAGTTCTTC. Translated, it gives CAWSADIYNEQFF.

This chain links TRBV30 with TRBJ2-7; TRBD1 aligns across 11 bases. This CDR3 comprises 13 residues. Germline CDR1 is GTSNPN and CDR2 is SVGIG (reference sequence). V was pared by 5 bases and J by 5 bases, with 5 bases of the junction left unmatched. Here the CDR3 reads CAWVRTGGNEQYF. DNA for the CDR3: TGTGCCTGGGTACGGACAGGGGGCAACGAGCAGTACTTC.

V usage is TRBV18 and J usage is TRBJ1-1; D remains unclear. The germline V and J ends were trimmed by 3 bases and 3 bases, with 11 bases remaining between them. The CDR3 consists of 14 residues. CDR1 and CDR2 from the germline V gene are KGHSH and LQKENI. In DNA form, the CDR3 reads TGTGCCAGCTCACCGGAGGTTTTGGACACTGAAGCTTTCTTT. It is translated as CASSPEVLDTEAFF.

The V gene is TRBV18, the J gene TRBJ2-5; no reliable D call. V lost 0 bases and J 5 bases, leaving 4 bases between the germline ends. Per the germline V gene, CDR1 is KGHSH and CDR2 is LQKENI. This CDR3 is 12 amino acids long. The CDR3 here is CASSPPSETQYF. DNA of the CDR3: TGTGCCAGCTCACCACCATCGGAGACCCAGTACTTC.

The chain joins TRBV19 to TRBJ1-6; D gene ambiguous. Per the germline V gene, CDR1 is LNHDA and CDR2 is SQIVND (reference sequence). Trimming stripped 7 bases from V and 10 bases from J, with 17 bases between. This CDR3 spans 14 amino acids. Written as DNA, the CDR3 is TGTGCCAGTACGCCTAGGTCCCCGGGATCACCCCTCCACTTT. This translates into CASTPRSPGSPLHF.

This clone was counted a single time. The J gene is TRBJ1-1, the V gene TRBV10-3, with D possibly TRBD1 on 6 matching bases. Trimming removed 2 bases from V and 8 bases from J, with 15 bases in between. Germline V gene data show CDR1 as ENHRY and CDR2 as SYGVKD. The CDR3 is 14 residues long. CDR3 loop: CAISEGGDVGEAFF. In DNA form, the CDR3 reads TGTGCCATCAGTGAGGGGGGCGATGTAGGGGAAGCTTTCTTT.

The chain's CDR3 is CAWRTARGRISPLHF. The CDR3 nucleotides read TGTGCCTGGAGAACTGCTCGGGGGAGAATTTCACCCCTCCACTTT. The chain joins TRBV30 to TRBJ1-6, with D maybe TRBD1 (5 bases). The CDR3 covers 15 residues. Germline V gene lookup returns CDR1 GTSNPN and CDR2 SVGIG (reference sequence). V lost 3 bases to trimming and J lost 9 bases, with 18 bases between them.

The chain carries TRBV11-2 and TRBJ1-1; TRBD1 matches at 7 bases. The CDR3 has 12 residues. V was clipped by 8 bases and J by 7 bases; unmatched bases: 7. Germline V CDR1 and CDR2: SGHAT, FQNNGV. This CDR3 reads CASGQGEGEAFF. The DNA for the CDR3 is TGTGCCAGCGGCCAGGGGGAGGGTGAAGCTTTCTTT.

The CDR3 coding sequence is TGTGCCAGCTCACCACCGAGGGGTCTTCAGGGGGCCTCCTACAATGAGCAGTTCTTC. Its protein product is CASSPPRGLQGASYNEQFF. The chain combines TRBV18 with TRBJ2-1, with 8 bases that match TRBD1. V dropped 0 bases and J dropped 0; count of bases not matched to a gene: 10. CDR3 length: 19 amino acids. Germline loops: CDR1 KGHSH, CDR2 LQKENI.

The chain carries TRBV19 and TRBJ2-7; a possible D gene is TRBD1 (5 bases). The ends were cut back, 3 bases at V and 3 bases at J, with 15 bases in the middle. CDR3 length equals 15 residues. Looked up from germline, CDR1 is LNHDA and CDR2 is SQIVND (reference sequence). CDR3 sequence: CASSIEYQGFYEQYF. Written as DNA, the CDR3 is TGTGCCAGTAGTATCGAATATCAGGGTTTCTACGAGCAGTACTTC.

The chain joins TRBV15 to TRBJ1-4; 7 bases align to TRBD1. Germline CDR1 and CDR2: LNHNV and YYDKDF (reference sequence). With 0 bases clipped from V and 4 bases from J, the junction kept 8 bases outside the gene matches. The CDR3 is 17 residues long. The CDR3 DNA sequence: TGTGCCACCAGCAGAGATCGGGACAGTTTACTTAATGAAAAACTGTTTTTT. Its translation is CATSRDRDSLLNEKLFF. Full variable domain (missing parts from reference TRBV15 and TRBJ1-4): DAMVIQNPRYQVTQFGKPVTLSCSQTLNHNVMYWYQQKSSQAPKLLFHYYDKDFNNEADTPDNFQSRRPNTSFCFLDIRSPGLGDTAMYLCATSRDRDSLLNEKLFFGSGTQLSVL.

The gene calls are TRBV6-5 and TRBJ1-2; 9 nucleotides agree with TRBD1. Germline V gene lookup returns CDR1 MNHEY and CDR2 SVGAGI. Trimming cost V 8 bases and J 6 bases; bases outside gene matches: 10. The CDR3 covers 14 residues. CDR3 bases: TGTGCCAGCGTTAAAACCGGGACAGGGAATGGCTACACCTTC. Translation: CASVKTGTGNGYTF.

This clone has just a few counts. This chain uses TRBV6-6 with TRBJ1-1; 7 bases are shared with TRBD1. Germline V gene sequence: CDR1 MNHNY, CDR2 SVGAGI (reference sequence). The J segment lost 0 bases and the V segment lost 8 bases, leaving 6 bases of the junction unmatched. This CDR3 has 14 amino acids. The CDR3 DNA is TGTGCCAGCGGGGGGGGACAGATGAACACTGAAGCTTTCTTT. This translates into CASGGGQMNTEAFF.

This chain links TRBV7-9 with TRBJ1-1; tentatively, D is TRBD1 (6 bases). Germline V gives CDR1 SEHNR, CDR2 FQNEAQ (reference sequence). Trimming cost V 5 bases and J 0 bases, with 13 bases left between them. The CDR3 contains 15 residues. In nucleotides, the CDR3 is TGTGCCAGCAGCCAAACAGGGCATTTGAACACTGAAGCTTTCTTT. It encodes CASSQTGHLNTEAFF. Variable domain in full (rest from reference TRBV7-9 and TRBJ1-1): DTGVSQNPRHKITKRGQNVTFRCDPISEHNRLYWYRQTLGQGPEFLTYFQNEAQLEKSRLLSDRFSAERPKGSFSTLEIQRTEQGDSAMYLCASSQTGHLNTEAFFGQGTRLTVV.

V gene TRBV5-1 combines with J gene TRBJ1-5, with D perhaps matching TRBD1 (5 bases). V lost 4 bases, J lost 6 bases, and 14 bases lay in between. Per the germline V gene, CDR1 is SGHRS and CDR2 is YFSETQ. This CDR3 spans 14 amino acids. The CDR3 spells CASSPEVGGQPQHF. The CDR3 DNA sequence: TGCGCCAGCAGCCCGGAGGTGGGGGGTCAGCCCCAGCATTTT. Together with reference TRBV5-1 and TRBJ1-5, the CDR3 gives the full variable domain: KAGVTQTPRYLIKTRGQQVTLSCSPISGHRSVSWYQQTPGQGLQFLFEYFSETQRNKGNFPGRFSGRQFSNSRSEMNVSTLELGDSALYLCASSPEVGGQPQHFGDGTRLSIL.

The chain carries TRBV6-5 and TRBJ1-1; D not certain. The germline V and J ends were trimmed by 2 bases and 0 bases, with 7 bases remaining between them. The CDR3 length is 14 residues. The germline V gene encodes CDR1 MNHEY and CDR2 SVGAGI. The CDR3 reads CASSYTVLNTEAFF. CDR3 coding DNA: TGTGCCAGCAGTTACACGGTCCTGAACACTGAAGCTTTCTTT.

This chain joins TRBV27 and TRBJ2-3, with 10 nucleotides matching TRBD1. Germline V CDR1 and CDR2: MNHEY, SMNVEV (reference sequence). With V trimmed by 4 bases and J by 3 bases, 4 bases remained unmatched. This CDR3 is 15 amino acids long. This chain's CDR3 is CASSWTGGVTDTQYF. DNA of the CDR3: TGTGCCAGCAGTTGGACAGGGGGGGTGACAGATACGCAGTATTTT.

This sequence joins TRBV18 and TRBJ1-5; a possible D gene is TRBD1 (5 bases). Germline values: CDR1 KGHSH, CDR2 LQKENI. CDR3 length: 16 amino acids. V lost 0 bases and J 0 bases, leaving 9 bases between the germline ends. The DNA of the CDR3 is TGTGCCAGCTCACCACCGACAGTATATAGCAATCAGCCCCAGCATTTT. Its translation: CASSPPTVYSNQPQHF.

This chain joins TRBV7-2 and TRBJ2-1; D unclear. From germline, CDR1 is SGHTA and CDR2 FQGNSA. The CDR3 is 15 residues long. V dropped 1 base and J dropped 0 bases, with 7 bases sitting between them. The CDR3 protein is CASSLGSSSYNEQFF. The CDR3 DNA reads TGTGCCAGCAGCTTAGGATCCAGCTCCTACAATGAGCAGTTCTTC. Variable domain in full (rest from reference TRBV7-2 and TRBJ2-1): GAGVSQSPSNKVTEKGKDVELRCDPISGHTALYWYRQSLGQGLEFLIYFQGNSAPDKSGLPSDRFSAERTGGSVSTLTIQRTQQEDSAVYLCASSLGSSSYNEQFFGPGTRLTVL.

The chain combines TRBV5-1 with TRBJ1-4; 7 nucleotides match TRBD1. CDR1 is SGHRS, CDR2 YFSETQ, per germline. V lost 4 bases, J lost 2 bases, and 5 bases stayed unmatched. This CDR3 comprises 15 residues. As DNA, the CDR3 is TGCGCCAGCAGCCCAGACAGGGCTACTAATGAAAAACTGTTTTTT. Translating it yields CASSPDRATNEKLFF.

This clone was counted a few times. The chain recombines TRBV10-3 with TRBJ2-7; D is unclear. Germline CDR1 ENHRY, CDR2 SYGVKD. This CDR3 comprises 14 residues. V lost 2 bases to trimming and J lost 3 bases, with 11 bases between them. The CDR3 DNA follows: TGTGCCATCAGTGAGGGGCAGAGACTCTACGAGCAGTACTTC. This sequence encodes CAISEGQRLYEQYF.